These 9 T cell receptor beta chains originate from one sample sequenced in a study of shared clonotypes between healthy human individuals. The data were produced by immunoSEQ multiplex PCR, yet TCRdb's version contains in-frame clones alone and is incomplete. The table includes around 1.4 million clones, roughly 98.5% detected once. Specimen: naive CD4+ T cells sorted from blood. Subset of the sample: CD45RA+ positively selected. The receptor set was obtained from a man aged 25 to 40 in good health.

As concerns this clone: Other DNA sequences within the sample encode an identical CDR3. V gene TRBV28 combines with J gene TRBJ2-1; 8 nucleotides align to TRBD2. The J segment lost 0 bases and the V segment lost 2 bases, leaving 0 bases of the junction unmatched. Germline lookup yields CDR1 MDHEN and CDR2 SYDVKM. The length of the CDR3 is 15 residues. In DNA form, the CDR3 reads TGTGCCAGCAGTTTAGCGGGAGGCTCCTACAATGAGCAGTTCTTC. This codes for CASSLAGGSYNEQFF.

This clone was detected only once. This chain uses TRBV6-1 with TRBJ2-7; no definite D call. Trimming shortened V by 7 bases and J by 4 bases, and 20 bases separated the two germline ends. CDR3 length: 15 amino acids. Germline V gene sequence: CDR1 MNHNS, CDR2 SASEGT. The CDR3 loop reads CASTSVWTATYEQYF. The CDR3 DNA is TGTGCCAGCACCTCGGTTTGGACGGCTACATACGAGCAGTACTTC.

This clone was recorded once. The chain uses TRBV19 and TRBJ1-1, with D possibly TRBD1 on 5 matching bases. Deletions cut 4 bases from V and 1 base from J, with 7 bases between. Germline CDR1 LNHDA, CDR2 SQIVND (reference sequence). The CDR3 is made up of 13 amino acids. CDR3 DNA: TGTGCCAGTAGTAAGACAGAGAACACTGAAGCTTTCTTT. Protein sequence: CASSKTENTEAFF.

This clone appeared a single time. The gene calls are TRBV7-9 and TRBJ2-7; D is tentatively TRBD1 or TRBD2 (6 bases each). V was trimmed by 2 bases and J by 3 bases, leaving 14 bases between them. Germline V gene lookup returns CDR1 SEHNR and CDR2 FQNEAQ (reference sequence). The CDR3 covers 15 residues. The CDR3 bases are TGTGCCAGCAGCTTAATGACAGGAGGGGGCTACGAGCAGTACTTC. Amino acids: CASSLMTGGGYEQYF.

This sequence joins TRBV9 and TRBJ2-7; TRBD2 aligns across 10 bases. The germline CDR1 and CDR2 sequences are SGDLS and YYNGEE. CDR3 length: 15 residues. V lost 3 bases and J lost 3; bases outside the gene matches: 6. The CDR3 sequence: CASSAQAGGLYEQYF. CDR3 nucleotides: TGTGCCAGCAGCGCCCAAGCGGGAGGGCTCTACGAGCAGTACTTC.

This sequence joins TRBV27 and TRBJ2-7, with TRBD1 matching over 8 bases. CDR1 and CDR2 from the germline V gene are MNHEY and SMNVEV (reference sequence). Losses at the gene ends were 4 bases for V and 3 bases for J; bases not matched to a gene: 17. The CDR3 runs to 18 residues. CDR3 DNA sequence: TGTGCCAGCAGTTCCTACGCGACTGGTGGACAGGGAAGCTACGAGCAGTACTTC. It specifies CASSSYATGGQGSYEQYF.

The chain recombines TRBV11-2 with TRBJ2-7; 11 nucleotides align to TRBD2. The CDR3 totals 16 residues. V trimming: 5 bases; J trimming: 4 bases; junction bases outside the gene matches: 10. Germline V lookup: CDR1 SGHAT, CDR2 FQNNGV. This chain's CDR3 is CASSLRIAGGKYEQYF. The CDR3 DNA is TGTGCCAGCAGCCTGCGGATAGCGGGAGGGAAGTACGAGCAGTACTTC.

The chain has TRBV6-5 and TRBJ2-7; perhaps TRBD2 as D (6 bases). The CDR3 totals 15 residues. Trimming left V 1 base short and J 4 bases short, with 14 bases between. Germline V gives CDR1 MNHEY, CDR2 SVGAGI. CDR3 DNA sequence: TGTGCCAGCAGTTACTTTGGCGGGGCAAGTTACGAGCAGTACTTC. This translates into CASSYFGGASYEQYF.

This chain uses TRBV29-1 with TRBJ2-2; tentatively, D is TRBD2 (6 bases). Looked up from germline, CDR1 is SQVTM and CDR2 is ANQGSEA. CDR3 size: 14 residues. V dropped 0 bases and J dropped 6 bases, with 11 bases sitting between them. The CDR3 nucleotides read TGCAGCGTTGAAGATACAGGAGGGTCCGGGGAGCTGTTTTTT. Amino acids: CSVEDTGGSGELFF.